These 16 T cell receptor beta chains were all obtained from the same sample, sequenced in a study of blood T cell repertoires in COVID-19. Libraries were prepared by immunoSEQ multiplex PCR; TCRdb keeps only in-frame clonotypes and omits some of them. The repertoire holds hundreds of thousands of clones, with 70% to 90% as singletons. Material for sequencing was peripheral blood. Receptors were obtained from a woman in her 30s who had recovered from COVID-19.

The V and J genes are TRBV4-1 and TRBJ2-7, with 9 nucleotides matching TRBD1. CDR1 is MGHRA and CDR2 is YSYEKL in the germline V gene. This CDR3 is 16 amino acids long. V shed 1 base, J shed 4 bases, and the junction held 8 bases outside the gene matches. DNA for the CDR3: TGCGCCAGCAGCCAAGCGACGGGACAGGGTTTTTACGAGCAGTACTTC. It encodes CASSQATGQGFYEQYF.

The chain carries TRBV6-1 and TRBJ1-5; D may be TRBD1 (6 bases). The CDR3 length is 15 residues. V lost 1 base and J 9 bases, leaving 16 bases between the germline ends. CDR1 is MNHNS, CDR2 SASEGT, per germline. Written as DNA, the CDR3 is TGTGCCAGCAGTGAAGGGGGGCATGGCGGATGGCCCCAGCATTTT. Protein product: CASSEGGHGGWPQHF.

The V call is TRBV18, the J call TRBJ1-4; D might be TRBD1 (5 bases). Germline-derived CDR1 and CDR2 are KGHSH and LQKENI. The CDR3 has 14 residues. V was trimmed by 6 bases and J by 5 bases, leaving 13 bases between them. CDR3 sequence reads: CASSPTARNEKLFF. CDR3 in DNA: TGTGCCAGCTCTCCGACAGCCAGGAATGAAAAACTGTTTTTT.

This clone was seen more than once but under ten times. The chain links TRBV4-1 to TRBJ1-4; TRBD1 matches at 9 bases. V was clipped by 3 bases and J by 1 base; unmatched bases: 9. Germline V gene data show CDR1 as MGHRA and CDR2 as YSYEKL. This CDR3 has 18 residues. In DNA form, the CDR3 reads TGCGCCAGCAGCCACCCTGCAGGACAGGGGCTAACTAATGAAAAACTGTTTTTT. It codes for CASSHPAGQGLTNEKLFF.

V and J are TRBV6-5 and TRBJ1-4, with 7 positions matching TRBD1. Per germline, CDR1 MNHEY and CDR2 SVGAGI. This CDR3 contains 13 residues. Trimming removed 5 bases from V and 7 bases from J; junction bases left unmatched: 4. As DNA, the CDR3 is TGTGCCAGCAGTCCAGGGGGTGGTGAAAAACTGTTTTTT. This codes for CASSPGGGEKLFF.

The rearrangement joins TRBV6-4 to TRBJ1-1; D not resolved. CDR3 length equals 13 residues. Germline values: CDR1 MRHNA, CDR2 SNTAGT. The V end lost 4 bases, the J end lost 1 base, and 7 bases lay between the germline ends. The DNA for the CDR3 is TGTGCCAGCAGTGTTGAGGGGAACACTGAAGCTTTCTTT. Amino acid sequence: CASSVEGNTEAFF.

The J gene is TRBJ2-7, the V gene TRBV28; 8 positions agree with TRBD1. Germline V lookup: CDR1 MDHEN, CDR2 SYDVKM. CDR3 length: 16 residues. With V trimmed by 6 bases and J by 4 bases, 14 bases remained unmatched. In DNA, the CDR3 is TGTGCCAGCAGCCCTTCCGGGACAGGCGACCTTTACGAGCAGTACTTC. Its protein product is CASSPSGTGDLYEQYF.

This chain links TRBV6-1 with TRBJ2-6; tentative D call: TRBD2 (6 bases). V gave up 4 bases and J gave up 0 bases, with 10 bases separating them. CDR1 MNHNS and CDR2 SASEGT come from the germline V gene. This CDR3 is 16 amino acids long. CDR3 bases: TGTGCCAGCAGTGGGGGGGTAGGCTCTGGGGCCAACGTCCTGACTTTC. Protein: CASSGGVGSGANVLTF.

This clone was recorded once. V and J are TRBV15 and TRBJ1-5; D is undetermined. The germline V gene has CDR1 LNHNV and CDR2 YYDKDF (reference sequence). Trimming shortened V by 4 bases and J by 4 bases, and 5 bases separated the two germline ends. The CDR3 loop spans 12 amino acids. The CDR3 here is CATSKENQPQHF. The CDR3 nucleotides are TGTGCCACCAGCAAGGAGAATCAGCCCCAGCATTTT.

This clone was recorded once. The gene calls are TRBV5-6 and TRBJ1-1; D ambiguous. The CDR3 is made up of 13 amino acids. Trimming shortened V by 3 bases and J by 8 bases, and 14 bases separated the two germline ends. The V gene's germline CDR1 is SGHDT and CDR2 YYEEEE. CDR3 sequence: CASSSTIHWEAFF. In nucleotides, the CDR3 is TGTGCCAGCAGCTCGACTATACACTGGGAAGCTTTCTTT.

The CDR3 region is CASTLTGDTGELFF. CDR3 nucleotide sequence: TGTGCCAGCACCCTGACAGGGGACACCGGGGAGCTGTTTTTT. This chain connects TRBV2 to TRBJ2-2; 8 nucleotides line up with TRBD1. The V segment lost 7 bases and the J segment 3 bases; nucleotides outside the gene matches: 4. The germline V gene has CDR1 SNHLY and CDR2 FYNNEI. The CDR3 loop spans 14 amino acids.

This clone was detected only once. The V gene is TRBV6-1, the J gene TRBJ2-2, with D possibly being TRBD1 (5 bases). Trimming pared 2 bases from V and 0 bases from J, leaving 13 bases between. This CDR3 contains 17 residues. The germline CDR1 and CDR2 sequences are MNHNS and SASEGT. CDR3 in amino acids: CASSESFGASNTGELFF. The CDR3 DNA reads TGTGCCAGCAGTGAATCCTTTGGGGCTTCGAACACCGGGGAGCTGTTTTTT.

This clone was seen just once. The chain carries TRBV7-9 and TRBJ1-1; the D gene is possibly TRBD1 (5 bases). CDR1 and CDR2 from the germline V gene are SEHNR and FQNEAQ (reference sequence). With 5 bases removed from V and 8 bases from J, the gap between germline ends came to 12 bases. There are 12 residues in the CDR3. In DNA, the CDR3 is TGTGCCAGCAGCCTGGACCGACAGGAAGCTTTCTTT. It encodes CASSLDRQEAFF. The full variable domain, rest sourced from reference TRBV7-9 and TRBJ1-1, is DTGVSQNPRHKITKRGQNVTFRCDPISEHNRLYWYRQTLGQGPEFLTYFQNEAQLEKSRLLSDRFSAERPKGSFSTLEIQRTEQGDSAMYLCASSLDRQEAFFGQGTRLTVV.

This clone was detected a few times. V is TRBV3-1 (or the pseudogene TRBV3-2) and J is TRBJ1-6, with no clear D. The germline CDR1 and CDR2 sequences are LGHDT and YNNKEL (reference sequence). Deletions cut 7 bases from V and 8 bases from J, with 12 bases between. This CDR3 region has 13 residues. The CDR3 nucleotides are TGTGCCAGCAACCGGGAAAGATATTCACCCCTCCACTTT. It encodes CASNRERYSPLHF.

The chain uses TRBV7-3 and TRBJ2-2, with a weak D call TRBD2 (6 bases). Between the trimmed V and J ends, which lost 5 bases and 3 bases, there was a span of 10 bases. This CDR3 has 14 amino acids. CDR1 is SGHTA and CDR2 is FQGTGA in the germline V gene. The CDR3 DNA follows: TGTGCCAGCAGCCACTCGGGGGACACCGGGGAGCTGTTTTTT. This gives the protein CASSHSGDTGELFF.

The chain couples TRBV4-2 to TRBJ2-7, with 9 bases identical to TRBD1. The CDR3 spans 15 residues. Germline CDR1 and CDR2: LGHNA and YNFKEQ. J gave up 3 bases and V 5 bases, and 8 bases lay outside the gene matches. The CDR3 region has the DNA TGTGCCAGCAGCACCCCGGGACAGGGCTACTACGAGCAGTACTTC. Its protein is CASSTPGQGYYEQYF.